The 27 T cell receptor beta chains below all came from one sample that was sequenced in a study of Graves' ophthalmopathy and Graves' hyperthyroidism. Transcripts of RNA were the source for amplifying TCR beta CDR3 regions. HTBI primers were employed in first-round RT-PCR, then a second-round multiplex PCR followed. TCRdb passed the multiplex PCR reads through MiXCR, listing each CDR3 protein once. The table lists 740,000 or so distinct CDR3 sequences, around 40% of them singletons. The source material was peripheral blood. The receptors were gathered from an adult man with Graves' ophthalmopathy.

The chain links TRBV7-2 to TRBJ1-5; D not resolved. Between the trimmed V and J ends, which lost 2 bases and 7 bases, there was a span of 15 bases. In germline, CDR1 is SGHTA, CDR2 FQGNSA. The CDR3 is 15 amino acids. For the CDR3, the DNA is TGTGCCAGCAGCTTACTAGCCGGGGAGATCCAGCCCCAGCATTTT. Amino acids: CASSLLAGEIQPQHF.

The J gene is TRBJ2-1, the V gene TRBV19; TRBD1 aligns across 8 bases. This CDR3 spans 15 amino acids. V gave up 5 bases and J gave up 1 base; unmatched junction bases: 4. CDR1 is LNHDA, CDR2 SQIVND, per germline (reference sequence). The CDR3 DNA sequence: TGTGCCAGTAGTTTACGACAGGGGTCCTACAATGAGCAGTTCTTC. Its protein is CASSLRQGSYNEQFF.

This clonotype appeared many times. The gene calls are TRBV10-3 and TRBJ2-7; D may correspond to TRBD1 or TRBD2 (5 bases each). The CDR3 runs 16 residues. V was clipped by 0 bases and J by 0 bases, with 12 bases between them. CDR1 is ENHRY and CDR2 is SYGVKD in the germline V gene. CDR3 nucleotide sequence: TGTGCCATCAGTGAGTCGGGGGAAGGGAGCTCCTACGAGCAGTACTTC. The encoded protein is CAISESGEGSSYEQYF.

This clonotype came up many times. The rearrangement links TRBV29-1 to TRBJ1-1; D is uncertain. CDR3 length: 16 amino acids. CDR1 and CDR2 (germline): SQVTM, ANQGSEA. Trimming cost V 1 base and J 3 bases, with 18 bases left between them. CDR3 nucleotide sequence: TGCAGCGTTGAAGGATTGAGGGTAGTGAGCGACACTGAAGCTTTCTTT. This codes for CSVEGLRVVSDTEAFF.

About this clonotype itself: A much larger clone is a single base away; this may be a read error. The rearrangement uses TRBV29-1 and TRBJ2-2; tentative D call: TRBD2 (5 bases). Germline V gene sequence: CDR1 SQVTM, CDR2 ANQGSEA. The CDR3 extends over 16 amino acids. The chain's CDR3 is CSVEGLPGESMGELFF. CDR3 DNA: TGCAGCGTGGAAGGACTTCCCGGGGAATCTATGGGGGAGCTGTTTTTT.

The chain combines TRBV10-2 with TRBJ1-5; D remains ambiguous. The CDR3 extends over 15 amino acids. Between the trimmed V and J ends, which lost 6 bases and 2 bases, there was a span of 14 bases. CDR1 WSHSY and CDR2 SAAADI come from the germline V gene. The CDR3 DNA is TGCGCCAGCAGCGTGTCTGGGGATGGCAATCAGCCCCAGCATTTT. Translation gives CASSVSGDGNQPQHF.

This chain links TRBV29-1 with TRBJ2-5; 9 positions agree with TRBD1. This CDR3 has 14 amino acids. Germline-derived CDR1 and CDR2 are SQVTM and ANQGSEA. V dropped 1 base and J dropped 5; count of bases not matched to a gene: 5. CDR3 loop: CSVEVQGAYETQYF. Here the CDR3 DNA reads TGCAGCGTTGAAGTACAGGGGGCGTATGAGACCCAGTACTTC. The whole variable domain, filled in from reference TRBV29-1 and TRBJ2-5, reads SAVISQKPSRDICQRGTSLTIQCQVDSQVTMMFWYRQQPGQSLTLIATANQGSEATYESGFVIDKFPISRPNLTFSTLTVSNMSPEDSSIYLCSVEVQGAYETQYFGPGTRLLVL.

V gene TRBV9 combines with J gene TRBJ1-2; a possible D gene is TRBD1 (6 bases). Germline assignment: CDR1 SGDLS and CDR2 YYNGEE. With 0 bases removed from V and 2 bases from J, the gap between germline ends came to 11 bases. The CDR3 is 15 amino acids. For the CDR3, the DNA is TGTGCCAGCAGCGTAGCCCGGGGGCTAAACTATGGCTACACCTTC. It encodes CASSVARGLNYGYTF. The whole variable domain, filled in from reference TRBV9 and TRBJ1-2, reads DSGVTQTPKHLITATGQRVTLRCSPRSGDLSVYWYQQSLDQGLQFLIQYYNGEERAKGNILERFSAQQFPDLHSELNLSSLELGDSALYFCASSVARGLNYGYTFGSGTRLTVV.

In its sample, this clonotype was seen once. A single base separates this from a much larger clone, so it may be a read error. The chain uses TRBV25-1 and TRBJ2-7, with unresolved D. V lost 3 bases and J 0 bases, leaving 9 bases between the germline ends. Germline values: CDR1 MGHDK, CDR2 SYGVNS. The CDR3 covers 14 residues. CDR3 loop: CASSDIRTSYEQYF. In DNA, the CDR3 is TGTGCCAGCAGTGATATAAGAACCTCCTACGAGCAGTACTTC.

The genes are TRBV9 and TRBJ1-1; D possibly corresponds to TRBD1 (5 bases). Germline values: CDR1 SGDLS, CDR2 YYNGEE. The length of the CDR3 is 13 residues. V was trimmed by 4 bases and J by 11 bases, leaving 18 bases between them. The CDR3: CASSSGWGAAAFF. In DNA, the CDR3 is TGTGCCAGCAGCTCAGGTTGGGGCGCGGCGGCTTTCTTT.

Many counts were recorded for this clonotype. CDR3 nucleotide sequence: TGCGCCAGCAGTGAGTCGGCAGCGACGACCCAGTACTTC. Protein sequence: CASSESAATTQYF. The chain carries TRBV10-2 and TRBJ2-7; D uncertain. Gene TRBJ2-5 matches the end of the DNA better, so the J call may be wrong. Germline V gene sequence: CDR1 WSHSY, CDR2 SAAADI. CDR3 length: 13 amino acids.

Concerning this clonotype: A read error may account for a junction end that differs from germline. The gene calls are TRBV7-2 and TRBJ2-7; D gene unclear. The CDR3 sequence is 16 residues long. Germline V CDR1 and CDR2: SGHTA, FQGNSA. CDR3 bases: TGTGCCAGCAGCTTACTTGGTTCCCAGAAAACCTACAAGCAGTACTTC. Translation: CASSLLGSQKTYKQYF.

To note about this clonotype: A read error may account for a junction end that differs from germline. The genes are TRBV20-1 and TRBJ1-5; TRBD1 might be the D (5 bases). CDR1 DFQATT and CDR2 SNEGSKA come from the germline V gene (reference sequence). CDR3 length: 13 residues. CDR3 region: CSVRDSSNQPQHF. The CDR3 coding sequence is TGCAGTGTTAGAGACAGTAGCAATCAGCCCCAGCATTTT.

The table lists this clonotype with a few counts. The CDR3 DNA reads TGTGCCAGCAGCTTAGTCGGGGGTCCAGTGGACGAGCAGTACTTC. It specifies CASSLVGGPVDEQYF. The chain has TRBV7-9 and TRBJ2-7; a possible D gene is TRBD2 (6 bases). The germline V gene has CDR1 SEHNR and CDR2 FQNEAQ (reference sequence). The CDR3 spans 15 residues. Deletions cut 1 base from V and 5 bases from J, with 15 bases between.

A note on this clonotype: One base away lies a much larger clone, so this may be a sequencing read error. This chain uses TRBV19 with TRBJ1-3, with D unresolved. The CDR3 contains 13 residues. The germline gives CDR1 LNHDA, CDR2 SQIVND (reference sequence). CDR3 nucleotide sequence: TGTGCCAGTAACGCGGTCCCTGGAAACGCCATATATTTT. As protein: CASNAVPGNAIYF.

This clonotype has just a few counts. The genes are TRBV20-1 and TRBJ2-3, with D possibly TRBD2 on 5 matching bases. The CDR3 contains 13 residues. The germline gives CDR1 DFQATT, CDR2 SNEGSKA (reference sequence). Trimming cost V 3 bases and J 1 base, with 8 bases left between them. The CDR3 region is CSASRAGTDTQYF. The CDR3 DNA sequence: TGCAGTGCTAGTAGAGCGGGCACAGATACGCAGTATTTT.

The V gene is TRBV5-1, the J gene TRBJ1-2, with D possibly being TRBD1 (5 bases). The CDR3 sequence is 11 residues long. The germline V gene encodes CDR1 SGHRS and CDR2 YFSETQ. The V gene lost 5 bases and the J gene lost 7 bases, with 9 bases spanning the gap. The DNA of the CDR3 is TGCGCCAGCAGAGGGGACGGTGGCTACACCTTC. Its protein product is CASRGDGGYTF. Full variable domain (remainder filled in from reference TRBV5-1 and TRBJ1-2): KAGVTQTPRYLIKTRGQQVTLSCSPISGHRSVSWYQQTPGQGLQFLFEYFSETQRNKGNFPGRFSGRQFSNSRSEMNVSTLELGDSALYLCASRGDGGYTFGSGTRLTVV.

The rearrangement uses TRBV7-9 and TRBJ2-5; D not resolved. The CDR3 loop spans 16 amino acids. From germline, CDR1 is SEHNR and CDR2 FQNEAQ (reference sequence). V lost 1 base and J lost 5, with 17 bases in between. CDR3 sequence (DNA): TGTGCCAGCAGCTTAGAATCAGGATCCCTGGGGGAGACCCAGTACTTC. The encoded protein is CASSLESGSLGETQYF.

Many counts were recorded for this clonotype. CDR3 loop: CASSFSPGHNYGYTF. In nucleotides, the CDR3 is TGTGCCAGCAGCTTCTCCCCGGGACATAACTATGGCTACACCTTC. The chain carries TRBV7-8 and TRBJ1-2, with D perhaps TRBD1 (6 bases). V lost 3 bases, J lost 1 base, and 12 bases lay in between. The CDR3 is made up of 15 amino acids. Germline values: CDR1 SGHVS, CDR2 FQNEAQ.

Many counts were recorded for this clonotype. CDR3 residues: CSVWTGDNYGYTF. CDR3 DNA: TGCAGCGTTTGGACAGGGGACAACTATGGCTACACCTTC. V gene TRBV29-1 combines with J gene TRBJ1-2, with 9 bases aligning to TRBD1. V dropped 5 bases and J dropped 2; count of bases not matched to a gene: 3. The germline CDR1 and CDR2 sequences are SQVTM and ANQGSEA. CDR3 length equals 13 residues.

This chain joins TRBV5-1 and TRBJ1-4; D is possibly TRBD1 (6 bases). Trimming pared 0 bases from V and 7 bases from J, leaving 10 bases between. Germline V gives CDR1 SGHRS, CDR2 YFSETQ. The CDR3 has 14 residues. The chain's CDR3 is CASSLVGQLEKLFF. CDR3 nucleotide sequence: TGCGCCAGCAGCTTGGTCGGACAGCTTGAAAAACTGTTTTTT.

The V call is TRBV7-6, the J call TRBJ1-1; 8 bases map to TRBD1. CDR1 and CDR2 from the germline V gene are SGHVS and FNYEAQ. V dropped 5 bases and J dropped 7; count of bases not matched to a gene: 6. The CDR3 runs 13 residues. CDR3 bases: TGTGCCAGCAGCCCGAGGACAGGGCGTGAAGCTTTCTTT. It encodes CASSPRTGREAFF.

This clonotype was recorded many times. The chain employs TRBV2 and TRBJ1-5; D perhaps matches TRBD1 (5 bases). V lost 7 bases, J lost 5 bases, and 24 bases lay in between. Germline CDR1 SNHLY, CDR2 FYNNEI. The CDR3 is made up of 17 amino acids. The CDR3 spells CASTTLNTTVLDQPQHF. CDR3 DNA sequence: TGTGCCAGCACCACTCTTAATACGACAGTATTAGATCAGCCCCAGCATTTT.

This rearrangement joins TRBV29-1 to TRBJ1-1, with D maybe TRBD1 (5 bases). CDR3 length: 16 residues. The germline gives CDR1 SQVTM, CDR2 ANQGSEA. Deletions cut 2 bases from V and 1 base from J, with 17 bases between. In nucleotides, the CDR3 is TGCAGCGTTGAACGGGGGTACACCGGGGGGAACACTGAAGCTTTCTTT. Its translation is CSVERGYTGGNTEAFF.

To note about this clonotype: Germline and junction disagree at one end, which may indicate a read error. V and J are TRBV24-1 and TRBJ2-2; 8 bases match TRBD1. The CDR3 length is 20 residues. The germline V gene encodes CDR1 KGHDR and CDR2 SFDVKD. CDR3 coding DNA: TGTGCCACCAGTGACCGACAGGGGAAGACCCACACCTCAAACACCGGGAAGCTGTTTTTT. This translates into CATSDRQGKTHTSNTGKLFF.

This clonotype was counted at least ten times. This chain connects TRBV7-9 to TRBJ1-5; 10 positions match TRBD1. The length of the CDR3 is 15 residues. Per germline, CDR1 SEHNR and CDR2 FQNEAQ (reference sequence). V trimming: 6 bases; J trimming: 10 bases; junction bases outside the gene matches: 12. Here the CDR3 DNA reads TGTGCCAGCAGTTTCGGGACAGGGGATGTCATTCCCCAGCATTTT. This codes for CASSFGTGDVIPQHF.

The V and J genes are TRBV24-1 and TRBJ2-2, with TRBD1 identical over 7 bases. Trimming at V came to 3 bases and at J to 3 bases, leaving 9 bases not matched to a gene. The CDR3 covers 17 residues. Germline CDR1 is KGHDR and CDR2 is SFDVKD. In nucleotides, the CDR3 is TGTGCCACCAGTGATCAACAGGGGCCCCTCGACACCGGGGAGCTGTTTTTT. Its translation is CATSDQQGPLDTGELFF.